This entry concerns a single T cell receptor (beta chain). The record originates from a study of blood T cell repertoires in COVID-19. Germline V gene sequence: CDR1 MNHNY, CDR2 SVGAGI (reference sequence). Deletions cut 5 bases from V and 4 bases from J, with 21 bases between. This CDR3 region has 17 residues. Profiled with immunoSEQ multiplex PCR; TCRdb holds only in-frame clones, not every one. The sample lists tens of thousands of clones; approximately 90% were seen once. Sequenced input: peripheral blood. The V gene is TRBV6-6, the J gene TRBJ1-3; D perhaps matches TRBD1 (6 bases). This receptor was taken from a woman aged 55 to 70 with acute or convalescent COVID-19. For the CDR3, the DNA is TGTGCCAGCAGTCCAACCCCGGACAGTTATGTCGGAAACACCATATATTTT. This translates into CASSPTPDSYVGNTIYF.